This TCR beta chain was sequenced during a study of blood T cell repertoires in COVID-19. On the study more broadly: From T cells, B-cell-depleted T cells, or PBMCs came the material, which was cDNA or gDNA.

Sequencing was performed with immunoSEQ multiplex PCR; in TCRdb, only in-frame clones are kept and a portion is missing. Of 100,000 to 150,000 clones in the sample, 86% were seen once. V was clipped by 7 bases and J by 7 bases; unmatched bases: 11. In germline, CDR1 is SGHRS, CDR2 YFSETQ. The CDR3 has 13 residues. This clone has only one observation. This clonotype was obtained from a woman in her forties or fifties who had recovered from COVID-19. The V call is TRBV5-1, the J call TRBJ2-7; 7 bases are a match to TRBD2. The sequenced material came from PBMCs or T cells enriched from blood (not recorded which). CDR3 loop: CASRSVGGDEQYF. CDR3 coding DNA: TGCGCCAGCCGCTCCGTTGGGGGGGATGAGCAGTACTTC. Drawing the rest from reference TRBV5-1 and TRBJ2-7, the complete variable domain is KAGVTQTPRYLIKTRGQQVTLSCSPISGHRSVSWYQQTPGQGLQFLFEYFSETQRNKGNFPGRFSGRQFSNSRSEMNVSTLELGDSALYLCASRSVGGDEQYFGPGTRLTVT.